This entry lists 30 T cell receptor beta chains sequenced from one sample in a study of cytomegalovirus exposure and HLA in healthy donors. The PCR was carried out with 60 Vbeta primers and 13 Jbeta primers. This table comes from immunoSEQ multiplex PCR, and its TCRdb copy is limited to in-frame clones, with some not included. Of some 160,000 clones listed, 78% are singletons. The sample was PBMCs. The source is a woman aged 40 to 50 in good health and CMV-seronegative.

CDR3 DNA: TGTGCCAGCAGATGGGGGCGCAGGGCCCACAATGAGCAGTTCTTC. It is translated as CASRWGRRAHNEQFF. The V gene is TRBV28, the J gene TRBJ2-1; possibly TRBD1 for D (6 bases). The CDR3 is 15 amino acids. Germline V CDR1 and CDR2: MDHEN, SYDVKM. V was cut by 6 bases and J by 5 bases, with 17 bases left in between.

The gene calls are TRBV9 and TRBJ1-1, with a weak D call TRBD1 (5 bases). V lost 3 bases and J 1 base, leaving 10 bases between the germline ends. The CDR3 has 14 amino acids. Germline lookup yields CDR1 SGDLS and CDR2 YYNGEE. CDR3 nucleotide sequence: TGTGCCAGCAGCGGTCGGGGGAAGAACACTGAAGCTTTCTTT. Translation: CASSGRGKNTEAFF.

This clone appeared a single time. The chain employs TRBV28 and TRBJ1-1; D remains ambiguous. This CDR3 is built from 14 residues. CDR1 is MDHEN, CDR2 SYDVKM, per germline. The V end was cut by 3 bases, the J end by 1 base, with 9 bases between. CDR3 residues: CASSFRGGNTEAFF. The CDR3 DNA follows: TGTGCCAGCAGTTTCCGAGGAGGGAACACTGAAGCTTTCTTT.

This chain links TRBV5-1 with TRBJ2-1; 8 bases are shared with TRBD1. Germline CDR1 reads SGHRS; CDR2 reads YFSETQ. Losses at the gene ends were 1 base for V and 7 bases for J; bases not matched to a gene: 4. The CDR3 covers 14 residues. For the CDR3, the DNA is TGCGCCAGCAGCTTGAAGCAGGGGGCAAATGAGCAGTTCTTC. It yields the protein CASSLKQGANEQFF.

This clone has more than one count but fewer than ten. V and J are TRBV6-1 and TRBJ1-2, with 8 bases matching TRBD1. Per germline, CDR1 MNHNS and CDR2 SASEGT. With 1 base clipped from V and 4 bases from J, the junction kept 2 bases outside the gene matches. The CDR3 consists of 14 residues. CDR3 region: CASSEEGQGYGYTF. CDR3 nucleotide sequence: TGTGCCAGCAGTGAAGAAGGACAGGGCTATGGCTACACCTTC.

The chain has TRBV4-1 and TRBJ2-1; 11 positions agree with TRBD2. CDR1 is MGHRA, CDR2 YSYEKL, per germline. This CDR3 has 16 amino acids. V dropped 1 base and J dropped 5; count of bases not matched to a gene: 4. The CDR3 coding sequence is TGCGCCAGCAGCCAAGGGACTAGCGGGTCGAACAATGAGCAGTTCTTC. Residues: CASSQGTSGSNNEQFF.

Note on this clone: One end of the junction varies from germline; a read error may be responsible. The same CDR3 arises from other DNA sequences in this sample as well. This chain connects TRBV29-1 to TRBJ1-5, with D unresolved. This CDR3 is built from 12 residues. The germline gives CDR1 SQVTM, CDR2 ANQGSEA. The CDR3 DNA reads as TGCAGCGTTGAAGAGGGTTCCCGGGAGGACCACTTT. It is translated as CSVEEGSREDHF.

The chain links TRBV11-2 to TRBJ2-4, with D perhaps matching TRBD2 (6 bases). Per the germline V gene, CDR1 is SGHAT and CDR2 is FQNNGV. The CDR3 has 15 residues. Trimming removed 5 bases at V and 8 bases at J, with 19 bases between. The CDR3 reads CASSGAVGGRDIQYF. In DNA form, the CDR3 reads TGTGCCAGCAGCGGGGCGGTGGGGGGTAGGGACATTCAGTACTTC. The entire variable domain, with the rest obtained from reference TRBV11-2 and TRBJ2-4, is as follows: EAGVAQSPRYKIIEKRQSVAFWCNPISGHATLYWYQQILGQGPKLLIQFQNNGVVDDSQLPKDRFSAERLKGVDSTLKIQPAKLEDSAVYLCASSGAVGGRDIQYFGAGTRLSVL.

V is TRBV7-9 and J is TRBJ2-5, with 7 bases lining up with TRBD1. CDR3 length: 14 residues. The V gene's germline CDR1 is SEHNR and CDR2 FQNEAQ (reference sequence). J lost 5 bases, V lost 5 bases, and 8 bases had no gene match. The CDR3 loop reads CASSTRTGGETQYF. CDR3 nucleotide sequence: TGTGCCAGCAGCACGAGGACAGGTGGCGAGACCCAGTACTTC.

The chain links TRBV6-5 to TRBJ2-1, with 11 bases that match TRBD2. In germline, CDR1 is MNHEY, CDR2 SVGAGI. J was trimmed by 7 bases and V by 4 bases; bases with no gene match: 6. CDR3 length equals 15 residues. DNA of the CDR3: TGTGCCAGCAGTTTAGCGGGGGGGCGTTTTAATGAGCAGTTCTTC. Encoded protein: CASSLAGGRFNEQFF.

V and J are TRBV5-6 and TRBJ2-3; D is undetermined. Trimming removed 4 bases at V and 0 bases at J, with 18 bases between. The CDR3 runs 17 residues. CDR1 is SGHDT, CDR2 YYEEEE, per germline. In DNA, the CDR3 is TGTGCCAGCAGCCGCTTGATGAAAGCTTTTAGCACAGATACGCAGTATTTT. It encodes CASSRLMKAFSTDTQYF.

The CDR3 DNA reads TGTGCCAGCAGCTCATCGACAGGCACAGCCTATGGCTACACCTTC. Protein product: CASSSSTGTAYGYTF. This rearrangement joins TRBV7-2 to TRBJ1-2; the D gene is possibly TRBD1 (6 bases). The V end was cut by 4 bases, the J end by 4 bases, with 16 bases between. Germline V lookup: CDR1 SGHTA, CDR2 FQGNSA. The CDR3 covers 15 residues.

The table lists this clone with a few counts. The chain couples TRBV19 to TRBJ1-6; a possible D gene is TRBD1 (6 bases). This CDR3 spans 14 amino acids. CDR1 and CDR2 from the germline V gene are LNHDA and SQIVND (reference sequence). Trimming removed 2 bases from V and 4 bases from J, with 6 bases in between. The CDR3 is CASSIQGYNSPLHF. DNA for the CDR3: TGTGCCAGTAGTATACAGGGGTATAATTCACCCCTCCACTTT.

J is TRBJ1-2 and V is TRBV28, with TRBD1 as a possible D gene (6 bases). Germline V gives CDR1 MDHEN, CDR2 SYDVKM. V dropped 7 bases and J dropped 2 bases, with 14 bases sitting between them. This CDR3 region has 14 residues. CDR3 bases: TGTGCCAGCACCTCACAGGGTGAAAACTATGGCTACACCTTC. It yields the protein CASTSQGENYGYTF.

The chain links TRBV27 to TRBJ2-3; D is undetermined. Per the germline V gene, CDR1 is MNHEY and CDR2 is SMNVEV (reference sequence). The CDR3 is 13 residues long. Trimming stripped 0 bases from V and 4 bases from J, with 5 bases between. The CDR3, as DNA: TGTGCCAGCAGTTTATCGAGCGCAGATACGCAGTATTTT. This translates into CASSLSSADTQYF.

The chain employs TRBV27 and TRBJ1-2; 8 bases line up with TRBD1. Germline V gene sequence: CDR1 MNHEY, CDR2 SMNVEV (reference sequence). The length of the CDR3 is 16 residues. V shed 4 bases, J shed 2 bases, and the junction held 9 bases outside the gene matches. The CDR3 region is CASSSPSTGANYGYTF. In nucleotides, the CDR3 is TGTGCCAGCAGTTCCCCTTCGACAGGGGCGAACTATGGCTACACCTTC.

This chain links TRBV4-1 with TRBJ1-6; 9 nucleotides match TRBD1. With 3 bases clipped from V and 7 bases from J, the junction kept 4 bases outside the gene matches. This CDR3 is 15 amino acids long. In germline, CDR1 is MGHRA, CDR2 YSYEKL. The CDR3 region is CASSQPTGGNSPLHF. The CDR3 DNA follows: TGCGCCAGCAGCCAGCCGACAGGGGGAAATTCACCCCTCCACTTT.

This chain connects TRBV5-1 to TRBJ1-1; 9 bases agree with TRBD1. Unmatched junction bases numbered 3, after V lost 4 bases and J lost 2 bases. Germline V CDR1 and CDR2: SGHRS, YFSETQ. The CDR3 sequence is 14 residues long. The CDR3 nucleotides read TGCGCCAGCAGCCTACAGGGGGCAAACACTGAAGCTTTCTTT. It encodes CASSLQGANTEAFF. The full variable domain, its missing parts supplied by reference TRBV5-1 and TRBJ1-1, is KAGVTQTPRYLIKTRGQQVTLSCSPISGHRSVSWYQQTPGQGLQFLFEYFSETQRNKGNFPGRFSGRQFSNSRSEMNVSTLELGDSALYLCASSLQGANTEAFFGQGTRLTVV.

The chain is built from TRBV5-1 and TRBJ1-2; D is unresolved. The CDR3 runs 17 residues. V was clipped by 0 bases and J by 0 bases, with 15 bases between them. Germline V CDR1 and CDR2: SGHRS, YFSETQ. CDR3 sequence: CASSLAPAGGPNYGYTF. Here the CDR3 DNA reads TGCGCCAGCAGCTTGGCCCCGGCAGGTGGGCCTAACTATGGCTACACCTTC.

This clone was counted a few times. This sequence joins TRBV19 and TRBJ1-4; D is possibly TRBD1 (5 bases). The CDR3 runs 16 residues. V shed 3 bases and J shed 8 bases, with 19 bases lying between them. CDR1 LNHDA and CDR2 SQIVND come from the germline V gene (reference sequence). DNA for the CDR3: TGTGCCAGTAGTATGGGCTCCAGGGCAAGAGAGGAAAAACTGTTTTTT. Translating gives CASSMGSRAREEKLFF.

The V and J genes are TRBV5-6 and TRBJ2-2; 10 nucleotides align to TRBD1. The CDR3 is 17 residues long. Trimming cost V 4 bases and J 4 bases; bases outside gene matches: 10. The germline V gene encodes CDR1 SGHDT and CDR2 YYEEEE. The CDR3 protein is CASSKDRGRIITGELFF. CDR3 in DNA: TGTGCCAGCAGCAAAGACAGGGGGCGTATAATCACCGGGGAGCTGTTTTTT.

The chain combines TRBV6-1 with TRBJ1-2; D gene uncertain. There are 14 residues in the CDR3. Germline CDR1 MNHNS, CDR2 SASEGT. V gave up 1 base and J gave up 5 bases, with 11 bases separating them. CDR3 protein: CASSEGHGLYGYTF. The DNA of the CDR3 is TGTGCCAGCAGTGAAGGACACGGCCTTTATGGCTACACCTTC.

This clone has just one count. V and J are TRBV13 and TRBJ2-7; 9 bases map to TRBD1. From germline, CDR1 is PRHDT and CDR2 FYEKMQ (reference sequence). The V and J ends lost 4 bases and 3 bases, in that order; junction bases with no gene match: 7. CDR3 length: 15 amino acids. CDR3 in DNA: TGTGCCAGCAGCTCCCCCGGACAGGGGCACTACGAGCAGTACTTC. It codes for CASSSPGQGHYEQYF.

The chain is built from TRBV6-4 and TRBJ1-3; the D is unclear. V was trimmed by 4 bases and J by 3 bases, leaving 19 bases between them. This CDR3 is 17 amino acids long. The germline CDR1 and CDR2 sequences are MRHNA and SNTAGT. The DNA of the CDR3 is TGTGCCAGCAGTGGCACTTACCGTGGGAGGTTTGGAAACACCATATATTTT. Encoded protein: CASSGTYRGRFGNTIYF.

This chain uses TRBV5-1 with TRBJ1-1; D gene unclear. V lost 5 bases, J lost 2 bases, and 10 bases lay in between. The CDR3 sequence is 13 residues long. The germline gives CDR1 SGHRS, CDR2 YFSETQ. CDR3 coding DNA: TGCGCCAGCAGTCCGGAGGGTAACACTGAAGCTTTCTTT. Amino acids: CASSPEGNTEAFF.

The chain couples TRBV7-9 to TRBJ1-2; TRBD1 matches at 10 bases. The junction had 6 bases not matched to a gene; V was cut back by 5 bases and J by 6 bases. The length of the CDR3 is 14 residues. The germline V gene has CDR1 SEHNR and CDR2 FQNEAQ (reference sequence). CDR3 DNA: TGTGCCAGCAGCCAATTCGGGACAGGGGATGGCTACACCTTC. Protein: CASSQFGTGDGYTF.

The genes are TRBV28 and TRBJ2-2, with D tentatively TRBD2 (7 bases). This CDR3 contains 15 residues. CDR1 MDHEN and CDR2 SYDVKM come from the germline V gene. The ends were cut back, 7 bases at V and 6 bases at J, with 18 bases in the middle. CDR3 DNA sequence: TGTGCCAGCATCTGGGGGGGCTGGGGAGCCGGGGAGCTGTTTTTT. It translates to CASIWGGWGAGELFF.

The J gene is TRBJ2-1, the V gene TRBV2, with a possible D match to TRBD1 (6 bases). This CDR3 region has 14 residues. The V end lost 11 bases, the J end lost 7 bases, and 21 bases lay between the germline ends. Germline assignment: CDR1 SNHLY and CDR2 FYNNEI. CDR3 region: CAGSTQGKENEQFF. The DNA of the CDR3 is TGTGCCGGTAGTACCCAGGGGAAAGAAAATGAGCAGTTCTTC.

The rearrangement links TRBV7-2 to TRBJ2-2; D call uncertain. CDR1 is SGHTA, CDR2 FQGNSA, per germline. V lost 1 base and J lost 6, with 6 bases in between. This CDR3 is 13 amino acids long. The CDR3 DNA sequence: TGTGCCAGCAGCTTAGATCGGGCCGGGGAGCTGTTTTTT. It yields the protein CASSLDRAGELFF.

The chain joins TRBV7-9 to TRBJ1-1; D may be TRBD1 (5 bases). V dropped 5 bases and J dropped 5 bases, with 18 bases sitting between them. This CDR3 has 15 residues. CDR1 is SEHNR, CDR2 FQNEAQ, per germline (reference sequence). CDR3 amino acids: CASSPLQAGGTEAFF. The CDR3 nucleotides are TGTGCCAGCAGCCCACTACAGGCTGGGGGGACTGAAGCTTTCTTT.